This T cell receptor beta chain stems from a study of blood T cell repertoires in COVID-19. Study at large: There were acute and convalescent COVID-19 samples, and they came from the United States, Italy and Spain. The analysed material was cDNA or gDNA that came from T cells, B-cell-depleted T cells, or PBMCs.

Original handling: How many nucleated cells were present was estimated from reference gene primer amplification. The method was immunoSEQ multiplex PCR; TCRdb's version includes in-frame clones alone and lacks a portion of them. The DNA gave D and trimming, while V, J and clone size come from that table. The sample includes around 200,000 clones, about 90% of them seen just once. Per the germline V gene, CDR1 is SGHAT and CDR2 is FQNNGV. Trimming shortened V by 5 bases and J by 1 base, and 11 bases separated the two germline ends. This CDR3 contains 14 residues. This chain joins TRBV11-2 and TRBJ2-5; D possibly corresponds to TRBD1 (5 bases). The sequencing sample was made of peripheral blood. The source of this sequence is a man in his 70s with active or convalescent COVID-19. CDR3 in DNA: TGTGCCAGCAGCCCAGAAACAGGCCAAGAGACCCAGTACTTC. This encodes CASSPETGQETQYF.